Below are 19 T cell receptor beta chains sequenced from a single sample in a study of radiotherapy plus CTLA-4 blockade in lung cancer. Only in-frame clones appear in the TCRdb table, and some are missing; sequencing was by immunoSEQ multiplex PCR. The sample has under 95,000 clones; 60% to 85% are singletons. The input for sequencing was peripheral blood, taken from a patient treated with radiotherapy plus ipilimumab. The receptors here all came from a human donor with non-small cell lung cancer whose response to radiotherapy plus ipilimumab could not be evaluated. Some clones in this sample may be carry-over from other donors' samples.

The DNA for the CDR3 is TGTGCCAGCAGTTTAACGGGATTCTACACAGATACGCAGTATTTT. Protein: CASSLTGFYTDTQYF. This chain connects TRBV28 to TRBJ2-3; the D gene is possibly TRBD2 (5 bases). Trimming removed 2 bases from V and 2 bases from J, with 11 bases in between. Germline V lookup: CDR1 MDHEN, CDR2 SYDVKM. This CDR3 is built from 15 residues.

Here the CDR3 DNA reads TGCGCCAGCAGCGCCGACAGGGCGTACACCGGGGAGCTGTTTTTT. As protein: CASSADRAYTGELFF. This chain connects TRBV4-1 to TRBJ2-2; 7 nucleotides line up with TRBD1. The CDR3 sequence is 15 residues long. The V gene end was trimmed by 5 bases and the J gene end by 3 bases; junction bases not matched to a gene: 6. CDR1 MGHRA and CDR2 YSYEKL come from the germline V gene.

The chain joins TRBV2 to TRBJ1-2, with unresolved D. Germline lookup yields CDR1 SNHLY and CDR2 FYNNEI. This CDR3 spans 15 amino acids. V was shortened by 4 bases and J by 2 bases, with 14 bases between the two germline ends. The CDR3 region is CASSGGDRPNYGYTF. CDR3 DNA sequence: TGTGCCAGCAGTGGAGGAGACCGCCCGAACTATGGCTACACCTTC.

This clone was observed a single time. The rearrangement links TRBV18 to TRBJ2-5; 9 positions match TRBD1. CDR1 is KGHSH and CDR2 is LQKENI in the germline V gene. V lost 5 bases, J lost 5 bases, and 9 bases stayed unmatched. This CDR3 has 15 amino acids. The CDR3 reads CASSSGTGFWETQYF. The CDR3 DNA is TGTGCCAGCTCATCCGGGACAGGGTTTTGGGAGACCCAGTACTTC. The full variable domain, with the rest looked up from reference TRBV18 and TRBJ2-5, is NAGVMQNPRHLVRRRGQEARLRCSPMKGHSHVYWYRQLPEEGLKFMVYLQKENIIDESGMPKERFSAEFPKEGPSILRIQQVVRGDSAAYFCASSSGTGFWETQYFGPGTRLLVL.

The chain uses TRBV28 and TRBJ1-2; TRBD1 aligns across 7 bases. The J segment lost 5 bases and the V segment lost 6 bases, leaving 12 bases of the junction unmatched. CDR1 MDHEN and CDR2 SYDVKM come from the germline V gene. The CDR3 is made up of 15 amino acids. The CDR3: CASRPIPTGTYGYTF. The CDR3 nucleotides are TGTGCCAGCAGACCCATCCCGACAGGGACTTATGGCTACACCTTC.

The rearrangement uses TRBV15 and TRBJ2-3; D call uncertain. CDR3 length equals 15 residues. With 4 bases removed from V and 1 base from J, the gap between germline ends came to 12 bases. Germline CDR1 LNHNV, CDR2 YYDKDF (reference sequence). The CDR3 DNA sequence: TGTGCCACCAGCACAGATTTCCCTCGCACAGATACGCAGTATTTT. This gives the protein CATSTDFPRTDTQYF.

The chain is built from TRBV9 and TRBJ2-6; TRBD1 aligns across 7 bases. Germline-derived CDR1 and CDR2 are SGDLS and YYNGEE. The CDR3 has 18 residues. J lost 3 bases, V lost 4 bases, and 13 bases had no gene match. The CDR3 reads CASSPDRVGALGANVLTF. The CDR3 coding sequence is TGTGCCAGCAGCCCTGACAGGGTAGGGGCTCTTGGGGCCAACGTCCTGACTTTC.

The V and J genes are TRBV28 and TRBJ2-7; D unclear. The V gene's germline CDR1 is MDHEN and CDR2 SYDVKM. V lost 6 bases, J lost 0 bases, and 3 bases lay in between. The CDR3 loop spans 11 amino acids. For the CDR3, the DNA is TGTGCCAGCAGCCGCTCCTACGAGCAGTACTTC. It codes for CASSRSYEQYF.

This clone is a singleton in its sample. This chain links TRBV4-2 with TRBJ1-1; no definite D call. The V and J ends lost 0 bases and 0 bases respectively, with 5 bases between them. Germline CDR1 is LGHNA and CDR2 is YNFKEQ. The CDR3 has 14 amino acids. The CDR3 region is CASSQDLMNTEAFF. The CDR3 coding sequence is TGTGCCAGCAGCCAAGATTTAATGAACACTGAAGCTTTCTTT.

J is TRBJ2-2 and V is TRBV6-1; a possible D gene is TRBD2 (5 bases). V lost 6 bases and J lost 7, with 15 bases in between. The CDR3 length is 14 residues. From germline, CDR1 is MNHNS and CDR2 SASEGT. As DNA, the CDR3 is TGTGCCAGCAGGCCCCCGGGGTATGGCGGGGAGCTGTTTTTT. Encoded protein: CASRPPGYGGELFF.

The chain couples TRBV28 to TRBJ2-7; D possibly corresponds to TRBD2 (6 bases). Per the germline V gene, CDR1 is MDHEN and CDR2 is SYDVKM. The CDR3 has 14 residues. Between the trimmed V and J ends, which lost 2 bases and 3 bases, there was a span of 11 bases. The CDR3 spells CASSLASDIYEQYF. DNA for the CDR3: TGTGCCAGCAGTTTAGCTAGCGACATCTACGAGCAGTACTTC.

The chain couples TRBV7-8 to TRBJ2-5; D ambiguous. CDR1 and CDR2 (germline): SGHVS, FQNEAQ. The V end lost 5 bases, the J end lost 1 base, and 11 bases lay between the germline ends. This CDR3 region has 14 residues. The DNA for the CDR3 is TGTGCCAGCAGCCCCCGCTCGGGCCAAGAGACCCAGTACTTC. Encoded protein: CASSPRSGQETQYF.

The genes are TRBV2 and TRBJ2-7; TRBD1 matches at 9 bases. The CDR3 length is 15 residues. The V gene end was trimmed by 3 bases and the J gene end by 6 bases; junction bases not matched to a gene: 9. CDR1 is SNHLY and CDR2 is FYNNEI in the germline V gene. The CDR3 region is CASSEVRTGVSEQYF. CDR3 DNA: TGTGCCAGCAGTGAGGTTCGGACAGGGGTTAGCGAGCAGTACTTC.

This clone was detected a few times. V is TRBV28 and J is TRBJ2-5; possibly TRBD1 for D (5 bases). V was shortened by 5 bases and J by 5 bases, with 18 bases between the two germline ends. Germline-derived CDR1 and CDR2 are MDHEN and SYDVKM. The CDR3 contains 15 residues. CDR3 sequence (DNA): TGTGCCAGCAGTACCCAGGGTACCATCGTTGAGACCCAGTACTTC. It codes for CASSTQGTIVETQYF.

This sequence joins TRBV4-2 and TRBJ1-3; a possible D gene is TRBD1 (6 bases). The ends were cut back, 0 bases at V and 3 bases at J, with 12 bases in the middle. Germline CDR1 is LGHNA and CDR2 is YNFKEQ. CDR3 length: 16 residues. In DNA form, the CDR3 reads TGTGCCAGCAGCCAAGAATATTCGACAGGTGGAAACACCATATATTTT. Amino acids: CASSQEYSTGGNTIYF.

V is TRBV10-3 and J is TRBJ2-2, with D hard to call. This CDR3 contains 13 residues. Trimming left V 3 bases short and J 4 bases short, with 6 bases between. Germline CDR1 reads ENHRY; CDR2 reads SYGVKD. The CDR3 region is CAISDVGTGELFF. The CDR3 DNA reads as TGTGCCATCAGTGACGTCGGCACCGGGGAGCTGTTTTTT.

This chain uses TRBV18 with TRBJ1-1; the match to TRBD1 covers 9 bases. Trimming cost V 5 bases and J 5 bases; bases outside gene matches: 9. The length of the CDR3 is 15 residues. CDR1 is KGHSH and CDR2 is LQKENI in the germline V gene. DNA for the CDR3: TGTGCCAGCTCAATACCGGGACAGGGATCGACTGAAGCTTTCTTT. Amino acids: CASSIPGQGSTEAFF.

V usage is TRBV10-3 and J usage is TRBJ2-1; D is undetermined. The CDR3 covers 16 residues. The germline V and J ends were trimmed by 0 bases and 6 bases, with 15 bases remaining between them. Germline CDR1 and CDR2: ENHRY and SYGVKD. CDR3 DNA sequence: TGTGCCATCAGTGAGTCGACTGGGTGGAAAGGCAATGAGCAGTTCTTC. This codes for CAISESTGWKGNEQFF.

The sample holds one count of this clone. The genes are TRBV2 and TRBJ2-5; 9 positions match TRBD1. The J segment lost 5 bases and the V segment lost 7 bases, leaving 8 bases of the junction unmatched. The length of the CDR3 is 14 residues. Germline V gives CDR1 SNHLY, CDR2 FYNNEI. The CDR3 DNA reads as TGTGCCAGCAAGTCCGGGACAGGGACGGAGACCCAGTACTTC. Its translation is CASKSGTGTETQYF.